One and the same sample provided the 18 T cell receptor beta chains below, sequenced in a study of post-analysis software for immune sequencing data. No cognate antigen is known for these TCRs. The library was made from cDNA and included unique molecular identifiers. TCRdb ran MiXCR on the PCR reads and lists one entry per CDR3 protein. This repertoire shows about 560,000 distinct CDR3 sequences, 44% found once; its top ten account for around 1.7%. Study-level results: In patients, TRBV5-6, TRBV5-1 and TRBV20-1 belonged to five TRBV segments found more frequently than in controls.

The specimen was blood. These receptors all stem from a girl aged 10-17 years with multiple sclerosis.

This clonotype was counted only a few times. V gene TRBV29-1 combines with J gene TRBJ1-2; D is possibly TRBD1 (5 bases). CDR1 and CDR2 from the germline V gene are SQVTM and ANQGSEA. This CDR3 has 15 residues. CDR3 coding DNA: TGCAGTGGGGACTCGGACGGTGAGGGTAACTATGGCTACACCTTC. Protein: CSGDSDGEGNYGYTF.

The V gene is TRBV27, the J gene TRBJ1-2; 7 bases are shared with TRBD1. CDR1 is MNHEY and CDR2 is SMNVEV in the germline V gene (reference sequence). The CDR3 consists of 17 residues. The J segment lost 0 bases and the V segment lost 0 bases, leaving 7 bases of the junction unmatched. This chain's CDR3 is CASSLSYDRAANYGYTF. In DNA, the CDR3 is TGTGCCAGCAGTTTATCGTACGACAGGGCAGCTAACTATGGCTACACCTTC.

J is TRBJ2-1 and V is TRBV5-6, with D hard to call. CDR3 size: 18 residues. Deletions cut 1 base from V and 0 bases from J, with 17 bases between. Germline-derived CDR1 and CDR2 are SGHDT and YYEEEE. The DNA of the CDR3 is TGTGCCAGCAGCTTGTGGTCCAGGACGGAGACCTCCTACAATGAGCAGTTCTTC. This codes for CASSLWSRTETSYNEQFF.

Written as DNA, the CDR3 is TGTGCCAGCAGCCGAGGGACTAGCGGGCCGGAGACCCAGTACTTC. Translated, it gives CASSRGTSGPETQYF. The J gene is TRBJ2-5, the V gene TRBV7-3; 12 bases agree with TRBD2. The CDR3 contains 15 residues. With 5 bases clipped from V and 5 bases from J, the junction kept 6 bases outside the gene matches. Germline V gene sequence: CDR1 SGHTA, CDR2 FQGTGA.

The CDR3 here is CASSLRRDRVLYEQYF. In nucleotides, the CDR3 is TGCGCCAGCAGTCTAAGACGGGACAGGGTTCTTTACGAGCAGTACTTC. The genes are TRBV5-1 and TRBJ2-7; TRBD1 matches at 9 bases. With 5 bases clipped from V and 4 bases from J, the junction kept 13 bases outside the gene matches. CDR3 length: 16 amino acids. Germline V gene lookup returns CDR1 SGHRS and CDR2 YFSETQ.

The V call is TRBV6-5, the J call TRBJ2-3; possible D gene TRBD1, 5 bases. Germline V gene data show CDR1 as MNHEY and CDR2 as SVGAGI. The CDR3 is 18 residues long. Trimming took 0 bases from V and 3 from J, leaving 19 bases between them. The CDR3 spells CASSYSGRAKLRTDTQYF. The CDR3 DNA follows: TGTGCCAGCAGTTACTCGGGCAGGGCCAAACTCAGGACAGATACGCAGTATTTT.

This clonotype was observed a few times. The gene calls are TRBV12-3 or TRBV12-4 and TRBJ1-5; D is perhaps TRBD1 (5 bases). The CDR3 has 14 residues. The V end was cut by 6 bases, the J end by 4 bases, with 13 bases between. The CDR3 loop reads CASSQKRGNQPQHF. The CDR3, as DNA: TGTGCCAGCAGCCAAAAGAGGGGTAATCAGCCCCAGCATTTT.

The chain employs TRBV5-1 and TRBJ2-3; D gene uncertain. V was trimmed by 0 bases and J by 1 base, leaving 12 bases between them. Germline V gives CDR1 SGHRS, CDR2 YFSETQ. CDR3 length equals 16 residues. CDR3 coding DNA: TGCGCCAGCAGCTTGGCCGATTCGGCACGCACAGATACGCAGTATTTT. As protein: CASSLADSARTDTQYF.

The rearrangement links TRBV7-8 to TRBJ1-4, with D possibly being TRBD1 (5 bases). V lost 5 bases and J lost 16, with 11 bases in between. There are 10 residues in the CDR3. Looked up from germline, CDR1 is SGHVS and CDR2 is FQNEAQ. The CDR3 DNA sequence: TGTGCCAGCAGCCCGGGACGAACGTTTTTT. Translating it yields CASSPGRTFF.

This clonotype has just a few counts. Written as DNA, the CDR3 is TGCAGTGCCAGTCGGGGACAGGGCGAAAAACTGTTTTTT. Its protein product is CSASRGQGEKLFF. The gene calls are TRBV20-1 and TRBJ1-4, with 9 bases matching TRBD1. Germline CDR1 is DFQATT and CDR2 is SNEGSKA (reference sequence). The CDR3 is 13 amino acids. The J segment lost 8 bases and the V segment lost 6 bases, leaving 7 bases of the junction unmatched.

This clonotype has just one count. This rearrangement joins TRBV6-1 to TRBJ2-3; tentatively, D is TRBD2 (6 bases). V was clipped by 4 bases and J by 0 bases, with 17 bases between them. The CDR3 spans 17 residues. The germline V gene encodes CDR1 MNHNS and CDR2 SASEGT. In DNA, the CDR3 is TGTGCCAGCAGTGGACTAACTAGCTGGGCTAGCACAGATACGCAGTATTTT. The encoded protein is CASSGLTSWASTDTQYF.

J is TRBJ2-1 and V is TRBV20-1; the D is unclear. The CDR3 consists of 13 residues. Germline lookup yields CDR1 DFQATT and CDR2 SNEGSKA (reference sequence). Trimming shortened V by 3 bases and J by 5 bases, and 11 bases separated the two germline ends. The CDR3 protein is CSASGLLNNEQFF. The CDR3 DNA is TGCAGTGCTAGCGGTTTACTTAACAATGAGCAGTTCTTC.

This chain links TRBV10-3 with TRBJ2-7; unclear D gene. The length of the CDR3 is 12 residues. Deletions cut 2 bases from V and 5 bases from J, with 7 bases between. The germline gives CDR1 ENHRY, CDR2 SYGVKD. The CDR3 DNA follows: TGTGCCATCAGTGAGGGGGTGAACGAGCAGTACTTC. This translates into CAISEGVNEQYF.

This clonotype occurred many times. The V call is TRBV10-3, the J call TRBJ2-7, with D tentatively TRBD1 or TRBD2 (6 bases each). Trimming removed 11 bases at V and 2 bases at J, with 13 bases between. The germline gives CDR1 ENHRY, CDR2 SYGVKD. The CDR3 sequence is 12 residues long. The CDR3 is CAAGTTTYEQYF. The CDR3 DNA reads TGTGCCGCGGGGACAACCACCTACGAGCAGTACTTC.

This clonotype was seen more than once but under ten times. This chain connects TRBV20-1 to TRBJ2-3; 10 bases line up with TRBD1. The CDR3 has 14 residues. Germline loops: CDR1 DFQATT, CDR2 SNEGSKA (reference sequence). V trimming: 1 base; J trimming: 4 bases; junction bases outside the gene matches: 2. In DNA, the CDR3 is TGCAGTGCTAGAGTTGGGACAGGGGCAGATACGCAGTATTTT. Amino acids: CSARVGTGADTQYF.

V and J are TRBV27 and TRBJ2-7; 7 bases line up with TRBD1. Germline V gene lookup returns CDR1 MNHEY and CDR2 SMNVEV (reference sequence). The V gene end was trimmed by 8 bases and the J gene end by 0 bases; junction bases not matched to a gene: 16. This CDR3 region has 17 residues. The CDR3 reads CASYLTGDSDSSYEQYF. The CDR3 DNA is TGTGCCAGCTATCTTACAGGGGACAGTGACAGCTCCTACGAGCAGTACTTC.

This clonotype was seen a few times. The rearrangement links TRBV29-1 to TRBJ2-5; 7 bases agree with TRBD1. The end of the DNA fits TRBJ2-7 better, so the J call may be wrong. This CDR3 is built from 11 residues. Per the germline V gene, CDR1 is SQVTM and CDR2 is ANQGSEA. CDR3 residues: CSALGTDEQYF. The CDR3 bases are TGCAGCGCCTTAGGGACAGACGAGCAGTACTTC.

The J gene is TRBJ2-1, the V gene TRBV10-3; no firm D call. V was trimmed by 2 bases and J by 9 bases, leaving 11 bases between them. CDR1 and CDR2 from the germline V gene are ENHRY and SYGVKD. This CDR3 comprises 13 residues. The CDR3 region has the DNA TGTGCCATCAGTGAGGGGCTATTAGGTGAGCAGTTCTTC. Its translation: CAISEGLLGEQFF.